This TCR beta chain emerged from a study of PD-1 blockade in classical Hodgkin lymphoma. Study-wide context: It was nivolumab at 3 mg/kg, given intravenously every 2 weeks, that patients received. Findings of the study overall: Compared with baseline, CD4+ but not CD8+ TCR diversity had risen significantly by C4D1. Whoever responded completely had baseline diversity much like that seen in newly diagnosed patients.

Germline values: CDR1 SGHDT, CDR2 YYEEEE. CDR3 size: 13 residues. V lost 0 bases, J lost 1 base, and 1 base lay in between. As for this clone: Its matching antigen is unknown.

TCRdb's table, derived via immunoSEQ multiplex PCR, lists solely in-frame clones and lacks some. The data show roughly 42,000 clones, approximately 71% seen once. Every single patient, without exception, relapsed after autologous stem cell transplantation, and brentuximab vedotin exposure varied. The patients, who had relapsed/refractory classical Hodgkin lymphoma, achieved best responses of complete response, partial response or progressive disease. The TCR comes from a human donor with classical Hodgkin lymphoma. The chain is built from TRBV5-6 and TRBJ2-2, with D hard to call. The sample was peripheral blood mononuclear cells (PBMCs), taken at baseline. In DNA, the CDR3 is TGTGCCAGCAGCTTGGGGAACACCGGGGAGCTGTTTTTT. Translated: CASSLGNTGELFF.